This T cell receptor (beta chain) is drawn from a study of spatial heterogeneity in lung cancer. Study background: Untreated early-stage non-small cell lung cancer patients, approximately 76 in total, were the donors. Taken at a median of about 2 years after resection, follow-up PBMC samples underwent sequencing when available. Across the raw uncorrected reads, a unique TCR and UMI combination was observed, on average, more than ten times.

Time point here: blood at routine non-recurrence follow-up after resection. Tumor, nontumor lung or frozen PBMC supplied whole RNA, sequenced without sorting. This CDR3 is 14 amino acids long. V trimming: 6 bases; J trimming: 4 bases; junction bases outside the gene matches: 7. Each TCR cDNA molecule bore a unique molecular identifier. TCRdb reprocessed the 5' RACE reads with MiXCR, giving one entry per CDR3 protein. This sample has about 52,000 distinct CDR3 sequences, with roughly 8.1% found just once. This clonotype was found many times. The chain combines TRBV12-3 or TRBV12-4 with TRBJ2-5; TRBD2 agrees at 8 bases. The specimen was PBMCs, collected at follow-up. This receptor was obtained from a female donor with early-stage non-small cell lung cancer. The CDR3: CASRAAGAGETQYF. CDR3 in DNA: TGTGCCAGCAGGGCAGCGGGGGCCGGAGAGACCCAGTACTTC.